These 31 T cell receptor beta chains came from one sample sequenced in a study of CD4 T cells in relation to SARS-CoV-2 and coronaviruses. The unexposed donors gave CD4+ T cells in about 2011-2019, prior to COVID-19. Libraries were prepared by immunoSEQ multiplex PCR; TCRdb keeps only in-frame clonotypes and omits some of them. The repertoire includes about 68,000 clones, over 90% of them detected once, and under 0.3% sits in the top ten. Material: naive CD4+ T cells from PBMCs. Subset meaning: naive CD4+ T cells isolated by negative enrichment. The receptors were gathered from a human donor in good health.

This chain links TRBV7-3 with TRBJ2-2; possible D gene TRBD2, 5 bases. Per the germline V gene, CDR1 is SGHTA and CDR2 is FQGTGA. Trimming stripped 4 bases from V and 4 bases from J, with 10 bases between. The length of the CDR3 is 14 residues. CDR3 in amino acids: CASSSGLTTGELFF. CDR3 sequence (DNA): TGTGCCAGCAGCTCCGGACTGACCACCGGGGAGCTGTTTTTT. Supplemented by reference TRBV7-3 and TRBJ2-2, the full variable domain reads GAGVSQTPSNKVTEKGKYVELRCDPISGHTALYWYRQSLGQGPEFLIYFQGTGAADDSGLPNDRFFAVRPEGSVSTLKIQRTERGDSAVYLCASSSGLTTGELFFGEGSRLTVL.

CDR3 residues: CASSRKQTSNPGETQYF. In DNA, the CDR3 is TGTGCCAGTAGCCGGAAACAAACTAGCAACCCCGGCGAGACCCAGTACTTC. J is TRBJ2-5 and V is TRBV19, with D possibly matching TRBD2 (6 bases). Germline assignment: CDR1 LNHDA and CDR2 SQIVND (reference sequence). CDR3 size: 17 residues. V was pared by 6 bases and J by 5 bases, with 25 bases between.

This sequence joins TRBV18 and TRBJ2-2; unclear D gene. CDR3 size: 13 residues. V was pared by 3 bases and J by 6 bases, with 8 bases between. Germline CDR1 reads KGHSH; CDR2 reads LQKENI. The CDR3, as DNA: TGTGCCAGCTCACCCTCGACCGCCGGGGAGCTGTTTTTT. Its translation: CASSPSTAGELFF.

The chain employs TRBV6-5 and TRBJ2-7; tentative D call: TRBD2 (6 bases). Trimming took off 5 bases at V and 3 bases at J, with 17 bases between the two ends. Germline CDR1 is MNHEY and CDR2 is SVGAGI. The CDR3 has 15 residues. The CDR3 DNA reads as TGTGCCAGCAGTCCCGGCGGGGCGACACTCTACGAGCAGTACTTC. This translates into CASSPGGATLYEQYF.

The chain couples TRBV18 to TRBJ1-2; D might be TRBD1 (6 bases). The germline CDR1 and CDR2 sequences are KGHSH and LQKENI. V dropped 2 bases and J dropped 5 bases, with 15 bases sitting between them. The CDR3 sequence is 15 residues long. In nucleotides, the CDR3 is TGTGCCAGCTCACCAGGGTTGCAGGGGACATATGGCTACACCTTC. Its translation: CASSPGLQGTYGYTF. Together with reference TRBV18 and TRBJ1-2, the CDR3 gives the full variable domain: NAGVMQNPRHLVRRRGQEARLRCSPMKGHSHVYWYRQLPEEGLKFMVYLQKENIIDESGMPKERFSAEFPKEGPSILRIQQVVRGDSAAYFCASSPGLQGTYGYTFGSGTRLTVV.

The genes are TRBV7-3 and TRBJ2-1; 7 bases are a match to TRBD2. V dropped 5 bases and J dropped 5; count of bases not matched to a gene: 9. The CDR3 covers 15 residues. CDR1 and CDR2 (germline): SGHTA, FQGTGA. The CDR3: CASSPRGGPDNEQFF. CDR3 in DNA: TGTGCCAGCAGCCCTCGGGGAGGGCCGGACAATGAGCAGTTCTTC. Combining the CDR3 with reference TRBV7-3 and TRBJ2-1 gives the whole variable domain GAGVSQTPSNKVTEKGKYVELRCDPISGHTALYWYRQSLGQGPEFLIYFQGTGAADDSGLPNDRFFAVRPEGSVSTLKIQRTERGDSAVYLCASSPRGGPDNEQFFGPGTRLTVL.

V usage is TRBV30 and J usage is TRBJ2-5, with a weak D call TRBD2 (5 bases). V was cut by 1 base and J by 4 bases, with 25 bases left in between. The CDR3 runs to 18 residues. Germline V gene sequence: CDR1 GTSNPN, CDR2 SVGIG (reference sequence). The CDR3 DNA follows: TGTGCCTGGAGTGCTTCCCTCGGTCGAGCGGTAGATGGAGAGACCCAGTACTTC. Residues: CAWSASLGRAVDGETQYF.

This sequence joins TRBV3-1 (or the pseudogene TRBV3-2) and TRBJ2-1; no clear D. CDR3 size: 10 residues. Trimming left V 0 bases short and J 13 bases short, with 4 bases between. Germline V gives CDR1 LGHDT, CDR2 YNNKEL (reference sequence). CDR3 loop: CASSQENQFF. The CDR3 nucleotides read TGTGCCAGCAGCCAAGAGAACCAGTTCTTC.

This chain connects TRBV18 to TRBJ2-1, with 8 bases aligning to TRBD2. J gave up 2 bases and V 2 bases, and 2 bases lay outside the gene matches. CDR3 size: 15 residues. From germline, CDR1 is KGHSH and CDR2 LQKENI. In DNA, the CDR3 is TGTGCCAGCTCACCATTAGCGGGGCCCTACAATGAGCAGTTCTTC. This translates into CASSPLAGPYNEQFF.

This rearrangement joins TRBV5-6 to TRBJ2-3; D possibly corresponds to TRBD1 (5 bases). The germline V gene has CDR1 SGHDT and CDR2 YYEEEE. Trimming left V 4 bases short and J 1 base short, with 13 bases between. The CDR3 is 15 amino acids. The DNA for the CDR3 is TGTGCCAGCAGCCTCAGGGTTGATGGCACAGATACGCAGTATTTT. Amino acids: CASSLRVDGTDTQYF.

The chain combines TRBV7-2 with TRBJ1-2; D is ambiguous. CDR3 size: 15 residues. Germline V CDR1 and CDR2: SGHTA, FQGNSA. Trimming took off 5 bases at V and 6 bases at J, with 19 bases between the two ends. CDR3 protein: CASSAWPTQTNGYTF. Written as DNA, the CDR3 is TGTGCCAGCAGCGCATGGCCCACGCAGACTAATGGCTACACCTTC.

The chain uses TRBV6-2 or TRBV6-3 and TRBJ2-3; the match to TRBD2 covers 9 bases. This CDR3 contains 15 residues. V was pared by 2 bases and J by 4 bases, with 4 bases of the junction left unmatched. Germline values: CDR1 MNHEY, CDR2 SVGEGT. The CDR3 DNA sequence: TGTGCCAGCAGTTACCAGGGACTAGCAGCAGATACGCAGTATTTT. Residues: CASSYQGLAADTQYF.

The chain combines TRBV5-1 with TRBJ2-3; TRBD1 matches at 10 bases. CDR1 SGHRS and CDR2 YFSETQ come from the germline V gene. This CDR3 region has 15 residues. V was pared by 1 base and J by 4 bases, with 3 bases of the junction left unmatched. Written as DNA, the CDR3 is TGCGCCAGCAGCTTGCGACAGGGGGCGGCAGATACGCAGTATTTT. Its translation: CASSLRQGAADTQYF.

The V call is TRBV5-1, the J call TRBJ1-1, with D perhaps TRBD1 (5 bases). The CDR3 totals 17 residues. Trimming stripped 4 bases from V and 0 bases from J, with 19 bases between. Germline V gene data show CDR1 as SGHRS and CDR2 as YFSETQ. The chain's CDR3 is CASSAYPRQYMNTEAFF. The CDR3 coding sequence is TGCGCCAGCAGCGCCTACCCCCGACAGTACATGAACACTGAAGCTTTCTTT.

This rearrangement joins TRBV3-1 (or the pseudogene TRBV3-2) to TRBJ2-7, with 10 bases matching TRBD2. Germline lookup yields CDR1 LGHDT and CDR2 YNNKEL (reference sequence). The CDR3 length is 15 residues. V shed 1 base and J 6 bases; nucleotides not matched to a gene: 6. The CDR3 DNA follows: TGTGCCAGCAGCCAAGGACTAACTAGCGGGGCCGAGCAGTACTTC. Its translation is CASSQGLTSGAEQYF.

The rearrangement links TRBV4-1 to TRBJ2-3, with D perhaps being TRBD1 or TRBD2 (6 bases each). Trimming removed 6 bases from V and 1 base from J, with 14 bases in between. The CDR3 is 15 amino acids. Looked up from germline, CDR1 is MGHRA and CDR2 is YSYEKL. The DNA for the CDR3 is TGCGCCAGCAGTACCACGGGGGCCGGCACAGATACGCAGTATTTT. Residues: CASSTTGAGTDTQYF.

This chain links TRBV3-1 (or the pseudogene TRBV3-2) with TRBJ2-2; D gene unclear. Germline values: CDR1 LGHDT, CDR2 YNNKEL (reference sequence). CDR3 length equals 11 residues. V shed 1 base and J shed 6 bases, with 0 bases lying between them. The CDR3 here is CASSQAGELFF. The CDR3 region has the DNA TGTGCCAGCAGCCAAGCCGGGGAGCTGTTTTTT.

This CDR3 is CASSLRDNTEAFF. CDR3 DNA sequence: TGTGCCAGCAGCTTAAGGGACAACACTGAAGCTTTCTTT. The chain uses TRBV7-3 and TRBJ1-1; D might be TRBD1 (5 bases). CDR1 is SGHTA and CDR2 is FQGTGA in the germline V gene. This CDR3 region has 13 residues. Trimming shortened V by 1 base and J by 2 bases, and 5 bases separated the two germline ends.

This clone was counted a few times. The V call is TRBV3-1 (or the pseudogene TRBV3-2), the J call TRBJ2-1; 11 positions match TRBD1. The V segment lost 4 bases and the J segment 7 bases; nucleotides outside the gene matches: 3. This CDR3 comprises 14 residues. CDR1 and CDR2 (germline): LGHDT, YNNKEL (reference sequence). CDR3: CASSRTGGGNEQFF. The DNA for the CDR3 is TGTGCCAGCAGCCGGACAGGGGGCGGGAATGAGCAGTTCTTC.

This clone showed up just a few times. The chain has TRBV2 and TRBJ2-2; D remains unclear. Looked up from germline, CDR1 is SNHLY and CDR2 is FYNNEI. The ends were cut back, 6 bases at V and 1 base at J, with 9 bases in the middle. The CDR3 contains 14 residues. CDR3 residues: CASRTNMNTGELFF. The DNA of the CDR3 is TGTGCCAGCAGAACTAACATGAACACCGGGGAGCTGTTTTTT. The full variable domain, with the rest looked up from reference TRBV2 and TRBJ2-2, is EPEVTQTPSHQVTQMGQEVILRCVPISNHLYFYWYRQILGQKVEFLVSFYNNEISEKSEIFDDQFSVERPDGSNFTLKIRSTKLEDSAMYFCASRTNMNTGELFFGEGSRLTVL.

J is TRBJ1-4 and V is TRBV19; possibly TRBD1 for D (6 bases). CDR3 size: 18 residues. Germline CDR1 is LNHDA and CDR2 is SQIVND (reference sequence). V gave up 6 bases and J gave up 0 bases, with 20 bases separating them. This chain's CDR3 is CASSRRGATVATNEKLFF. DNA of the CDR3: TGTGCCAGTAGCCGCCGGGGGGCCACCGTCGCAACTAATGAAAAACTGTTTTTT.

The CDR3 reads CASGQGIGSPLHF. DNA of the CDR3: TGTGCCAGCGGACAGGGGATCGGGTCACCCCTCCACTTT. V gene TRBV2 combines with J gene TRBJ1-6; 9 nucleotides line up with TRBD1. Germline CDR1 is SNHLY and CDR2 is FYNNEI. The CDR3 contains 13 residues. Trimming removed 8 bases from V and 10 bases from J; junction bases left unmatched: 6.

The gene calls are TRBV18 and TRBJ2-3, with unresolved D. Germline V lookup: CDR1 KGHSH, CDR2 LQKENI. CDR3 length: 14 residues. Trimming pared 3 bases from V and 3 bases from J, leaving 10 bases between. In nucleotides, the CDR3 is TGTGCCAGCTCACCCGCGGTAGGGACAGATACGCAGTATTTT. This gives the protein CASSPAVGTDTQYF.

The V gene is TRBV19, the J gene TRBJ1-1; TRBD1 agrees at 8 bases. The V and J ends lost 1 base and 1 base, in that order; junction bases with no gene match: 2. The germline CDR1 and CDR2 sequences are LNHDA and SQIVND (reference sequence). This CDR3 spans 15 amino acids. For the CDR3, the DNA is TGTGCCAGTAGTATAGTTGGACAGGGGAACACTGAAGCTTTCTTT. Amino acids: CASSIVGQGNTEAFF.

The chain links TRBV19 to TRBJ2-7, with TRBD2 identical over 10 bases. The V and J ends lost 7 bases and 0 bases, in that order; junction bases with no gene match: 6. Germline lookup yields CDR1 LNHDA and CDR2 SQIVND (reference sequence). The CDR3 contains 15 residues. For the CDR3, the DNA is TGTGCCAGTACCGCCCGGACTAGCGGCTCCTACGAGCAGTACTTC. It translates to CASTARTSGSYEQYF.

This clone has more than one count but fewer than ten. V gene TRBV28 combines with J gene TRBJ1-2; D may be TRBD1 (5 bases). Trimming cost V 7 bases and J 7 bases, with 13 bases left between them. The CDR3 is 12 residues long. Germline V gene lookup returns CDR1 MDHEN and CDR2 SYDVKM. This CDR3 is CASIGPGSGYTF. In DNA form, the CDR3 reads TGTGCCAGCATAGGCCCAGGGTCTGGCTACACCTTC.

The chain has TRBV24-1 and TRBJ2-2, with D tentatively TRBD1 (5 bases). The germline gives CDR1 KGHDR, CDR2 SFDVKD. The CDR3 loop spans 14 amino acids. V was shortened by 4 bases and J by 6 bases, with 11 bases between the two germline ends. CDR3 coding DNA: TGTGCCACCAGTGACCCCAGGGTTCCCGGGGAGCTGTTTTTT. Its translation is CATSDPRVPGELFF.

The V gene is TRBV19, the J gene TRBJ1-2; TRBD1 is a possible D gene (5 bases). Between the trimmed V and J ends, which lost 6 bases and 8 bases, there was a span of 16 bases. The germline gives CDR1 LNHDA, CDR2 SQIVND (reference sequence). The CDR3 loop spans 13 amino acids. DNA of the CDR3: TGTGCCAGTAGAGTGACGGGGACTGGGGGCTACACCTTC. This gives the protein CASRVTGTGGYTF. Filled out from reference TRBV19 and TRBJ1-2, the complete variable domain reads DGGITQSPKYLFRKEGQNVTLSCEQNLNHDAMYWYRQDPGQGLRLIYYSQIVNDFQKGDIAEGYSVSREKKESFPLTVTSAQKNPTAFYLCASRVTGTGGYTFGSGTRLTVV.

V usage is TRBV2 and J usage is TRBJ2-3, with 15 nucleotides matching TRBD2. This CDR3 is 16 amino acids long. The J segment lost 6 bases and the V segment lost 6 bases, leaving 7 bases of the junction unmatched. CDR1 and CDR2 (germline): SNHLY, FYNNEI. CDR3 coding DNA: TGTGCCAGCAGCGGACTAGCGGGAGGGCCAGGGGATACGCAGTATTTT. Amino acid sequence: CASSGLAGGPGDTQYF.

This chain connects TRBV5-1 to TRBJ2-3, with 8 bases matching TRBD2. Trimming at V came to 4 bases and at J to 2 bases, leaving 3 bases not matched to a gene. Looked up from germline, CDR1 is SGHRS and CDR2 is YFSETQ. There are 14 residues in the CDR3. In DNA, the CDR3 is TGCGCCAGCAGCCGGGAGGGATCCACAGATACGCAGTATTTT. It translates to CASSREGSTDTQYF. Using reference TRBV5-1 and TRBJ2-3 for the parts outside the CDR3, the full variable domain is KAGVTQTPRYLIKTRGQQVTLSCSPISGHRSVSWYQQTPGQGLQFLFEYFSETQRNKGNFPGRFSGRQFSNSRSEMNVSTLELGDSALYLCASSREGSTDTQYFGPGTRLTVL.

This clone has only a few counts. This sequence joins TRBV18 and TRBJ1-1, with D perhaps TRBD1 (5 bases). The CDR3 totals 14 residues. CDR1 KGHSH and CDR2 LQKENI come from the germline V gene. The ends were cut back, 3 bases at V and 4 bases at J, with 12 bases in the middle. This CDR3 reads CASSPAGSTTEAFF. The CDR3 DNA follows: TGTGCCAGCTCACCCGCAGGGAGTACCACTGAAGCTTTCTTT.